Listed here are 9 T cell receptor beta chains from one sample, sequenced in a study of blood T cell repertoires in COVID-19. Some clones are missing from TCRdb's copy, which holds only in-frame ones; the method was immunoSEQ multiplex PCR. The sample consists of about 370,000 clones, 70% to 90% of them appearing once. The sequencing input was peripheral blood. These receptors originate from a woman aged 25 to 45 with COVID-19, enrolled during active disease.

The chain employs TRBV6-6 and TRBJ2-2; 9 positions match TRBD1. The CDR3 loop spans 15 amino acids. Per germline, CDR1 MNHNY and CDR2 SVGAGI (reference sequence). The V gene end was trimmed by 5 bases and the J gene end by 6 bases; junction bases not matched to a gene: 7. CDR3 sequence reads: CASSEPGQGSGELFF. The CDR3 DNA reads TGTGCCAGCAGTGAGCCGGGACAGGGATCCGGGGAGCTGTTTTTT.

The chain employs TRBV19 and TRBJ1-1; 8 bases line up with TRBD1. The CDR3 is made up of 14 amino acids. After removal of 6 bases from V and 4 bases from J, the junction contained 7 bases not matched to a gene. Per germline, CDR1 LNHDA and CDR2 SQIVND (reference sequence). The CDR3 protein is CASSLQGAGTEAFF. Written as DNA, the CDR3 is TGTGCCAGTAGCCTGCAGGGGGCTGGCACTGAAGCTTTCTTT.

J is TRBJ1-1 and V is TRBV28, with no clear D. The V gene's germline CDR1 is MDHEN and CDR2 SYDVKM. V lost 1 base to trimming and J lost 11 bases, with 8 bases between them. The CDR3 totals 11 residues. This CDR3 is CASSLYGWAFF. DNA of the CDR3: TGTGCCAGCAGTTTATACGGTTGGGCTTTCTTT.

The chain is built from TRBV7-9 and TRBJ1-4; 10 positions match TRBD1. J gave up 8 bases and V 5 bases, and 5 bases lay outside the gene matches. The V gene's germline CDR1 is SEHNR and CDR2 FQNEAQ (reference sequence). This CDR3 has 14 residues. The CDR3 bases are TGTGCCAGCAGCCGACAGGGGGCGAGAGAAAAACTGTTTTTT. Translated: CASSRQGAREKLFF.

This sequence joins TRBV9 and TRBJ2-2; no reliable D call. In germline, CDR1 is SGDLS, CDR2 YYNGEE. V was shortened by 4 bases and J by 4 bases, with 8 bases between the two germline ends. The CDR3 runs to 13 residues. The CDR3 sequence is CASSRTATGELFF. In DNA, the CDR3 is TGTGCCAGCAGCCGAACTGCCACCGGGGAGCTGTTTTTT.

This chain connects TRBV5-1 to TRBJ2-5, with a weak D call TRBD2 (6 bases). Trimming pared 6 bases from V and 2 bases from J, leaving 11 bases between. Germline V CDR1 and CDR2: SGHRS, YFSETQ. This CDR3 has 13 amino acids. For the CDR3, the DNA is TGCGCCAGCAACACAGGACTACAAGAGACCCAGTACTTC. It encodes CASNTGLQETQYF.

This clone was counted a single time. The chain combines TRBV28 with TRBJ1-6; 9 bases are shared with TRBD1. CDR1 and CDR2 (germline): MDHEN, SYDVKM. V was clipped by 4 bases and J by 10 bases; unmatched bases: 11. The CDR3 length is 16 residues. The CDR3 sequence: CASSSIEGQGRSPLHF. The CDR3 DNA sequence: TGTGCCAGCAGTTCTATAGAGGGACAGGGTAGATCACCCCTCCACTTT. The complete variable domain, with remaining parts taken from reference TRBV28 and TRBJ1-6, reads DVKVTQSSRYLVKRTGEKVFLECVQDMDHENMFWYRQDPGLGLRLIYFSYDVKMKEKGDIPEGYSVSREKKERFSLILESASTNQTSMYLCASSSIEGQGRSPLHFGNGTRLTVT.

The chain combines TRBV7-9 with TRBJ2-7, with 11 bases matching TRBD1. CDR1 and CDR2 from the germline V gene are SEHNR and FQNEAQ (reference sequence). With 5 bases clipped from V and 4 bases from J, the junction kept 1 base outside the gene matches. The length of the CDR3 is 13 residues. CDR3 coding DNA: TGTGCCAGCAGCCGGGACAGGGGGTACGAGCAGTACTTC. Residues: CASSRDRGYEQYF.

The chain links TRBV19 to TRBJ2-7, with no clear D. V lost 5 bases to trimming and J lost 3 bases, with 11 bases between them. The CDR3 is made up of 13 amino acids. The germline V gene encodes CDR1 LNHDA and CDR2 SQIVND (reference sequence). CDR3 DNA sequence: TGTGCCAGTAGTTCAACACAGATCTACGAGCAGTACTTC. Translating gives CASSSTQIYEQYF.